This T cell receptor beta chain is drawn from a study of blood T cell repertoires in COVID-19 (TCRdb year 2020). Regarding the study in general: The collaborator samples originated in the United States, Italy and Spain and spanned the acute and convalescent phases of COVID-19. The prospective study material was composed of cDNA or gDNA derived from T cells, B-cell-depleted T cells, or PBMCs. The dataset comprised deeply sampled blood TCRbeta repertoires from subjects exposed to, actively infected with, or recovered from COVID-19. The repertoires were released in a freely available public database intended as a resource for research on the immune response to SARS-CoV-2. The samples were drawn from the first 160 participants of the ongoing ImmuneRACE study and from 950 to 1,500 subjects provided by 6 global collaborators. The sample metadata nearly always contained a de-identified subject ID, COVID-19 status, age in years and sex. Where available, HLA class I and class II types were taken from metadata supplied by the sample provider and were not determined by assay-based typing. The research as a whole found: Clinical and demographic metadata were provided uncurated, with the amount varying by source and participant.

The V and J ends are trimmed by 1 base and 2 bases, leaving 4 bases between them. The CDR3 measures 13 amino acids from cysteine to phenylalanine. The kept DNA is CDR3 alone, 39 bases in frame from the first base. From a lookup of the germline V gene, CDR1 and CDR2 are SGDLS and YYNGEE. Collaborating institutions collected whole blood in K2EDTA tubes following their own protocols. For TCRbeta analysis, collaborators shipped samples as frozen whole blood, isolated PBMCs, or DNA extracted from either of those sample types. TCRbeta CDR3 regions were amplified from genomic DNA by means of the immunoSEQ Assay, a bias-controlled multiplex PCR. Turning to the authors' computational methods: The number of nucleated cells in each sample was estimated from the amplification of reference gene primers within the assay. To quantify the absolute abundance of each unique TCRbeta CDR3 rearrangement, sequence reads were collapsed and filtered. Productive Simpson clonality was computed per sample as the square root of Simpson's diversity index over productive rearrangements. This is the immuneACCESS table as TCRdb keeps it, with only in-frame sequences that have V and J called. A part of the clones is gone; compared with another copy, unresolved V genes explain less than half, and the rest is unexplained. V, J and clone size reflect that table, while D and trimming were determined from the DNA. Counted in this sample were some 240,000 clones; 80% of them appeared once. The ten largest clones add up to approximately 7.2% of the sample.

Details on this clone: Which antigen it targets is not known. Within one base of it there is no much larger clone, and no base qualities were kept.

The sequenced sample consisted of peripheral blood. This TCR came from a woman aged 65 to 85 with acute or convalescent COVID-19. Recombination linked TRBV9 to TRBJ1-5; the D gene lacks a confident call. In nucleotide form, the sequence is TGTGCCAGCAGCGTAAGAGGCAATCAGCCCCAGCATTTT. Its translation reads: CASSVRGNQPQHF.